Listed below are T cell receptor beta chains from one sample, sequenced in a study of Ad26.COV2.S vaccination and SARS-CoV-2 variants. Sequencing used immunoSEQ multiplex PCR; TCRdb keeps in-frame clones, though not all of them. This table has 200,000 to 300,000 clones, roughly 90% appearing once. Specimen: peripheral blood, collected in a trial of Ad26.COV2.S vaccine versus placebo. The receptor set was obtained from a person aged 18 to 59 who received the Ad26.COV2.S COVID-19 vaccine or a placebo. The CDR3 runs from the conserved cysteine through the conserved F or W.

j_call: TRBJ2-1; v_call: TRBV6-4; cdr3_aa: CASSDSVGLAGPSSYNEQFF
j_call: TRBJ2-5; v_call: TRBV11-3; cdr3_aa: CASSLLTGGLETQYF
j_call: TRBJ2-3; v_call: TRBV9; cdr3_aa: CASSGRQASTDTQYF
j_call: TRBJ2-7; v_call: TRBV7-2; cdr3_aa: CASSLGGAVYEQYF
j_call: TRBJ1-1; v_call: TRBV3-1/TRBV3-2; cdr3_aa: CASSLGTAREAFF
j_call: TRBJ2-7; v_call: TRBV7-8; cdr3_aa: CASSYTGSHEQYF
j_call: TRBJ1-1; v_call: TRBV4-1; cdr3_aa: CASSQGQGGMKTEAFF
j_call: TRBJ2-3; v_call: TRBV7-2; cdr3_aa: CASSRLTSGGHTQYF
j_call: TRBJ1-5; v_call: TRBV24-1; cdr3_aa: CATSALGDNQPQHF
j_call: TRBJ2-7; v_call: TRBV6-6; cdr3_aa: CASSPGEKQYF
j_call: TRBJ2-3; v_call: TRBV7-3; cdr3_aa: CASSLGTIIDTQYF
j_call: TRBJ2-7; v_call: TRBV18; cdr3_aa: CASSPPRGSYEQYF
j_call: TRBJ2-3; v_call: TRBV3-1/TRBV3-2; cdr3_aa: CASSPGAGGTDTQYF
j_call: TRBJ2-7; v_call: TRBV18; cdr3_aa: CASSPRDRGGYEQYF
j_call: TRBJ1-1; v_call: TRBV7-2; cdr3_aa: CASKSGGITEAFF
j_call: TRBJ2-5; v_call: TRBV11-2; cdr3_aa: CASSLAGGQETQYF
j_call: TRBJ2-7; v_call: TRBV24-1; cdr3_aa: CATSDPQAGAYEQYF
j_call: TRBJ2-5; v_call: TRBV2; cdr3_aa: CASSRQNRQETQYF
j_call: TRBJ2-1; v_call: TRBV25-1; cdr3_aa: CASSEPQPYNEQFF
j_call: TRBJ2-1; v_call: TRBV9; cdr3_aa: CASSVESSGYNEQFF
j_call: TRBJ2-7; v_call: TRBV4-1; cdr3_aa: CASSQPGDSSYEQYF
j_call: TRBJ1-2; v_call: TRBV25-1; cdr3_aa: CASRDQGTGYGYTF
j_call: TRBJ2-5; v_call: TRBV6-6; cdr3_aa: CASSPDGQKRTQYF
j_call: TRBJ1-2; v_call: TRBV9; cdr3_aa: CASNPSGQPAYGYTF
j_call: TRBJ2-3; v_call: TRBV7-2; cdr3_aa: CASSLGVGQSTDTQYF
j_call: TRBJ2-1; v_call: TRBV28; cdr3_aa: CASIGGRTHYNEQFF
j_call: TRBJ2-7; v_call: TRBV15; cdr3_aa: CATSRDRVGDEQYF
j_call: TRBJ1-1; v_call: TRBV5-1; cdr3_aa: CASSEGGATEAFF
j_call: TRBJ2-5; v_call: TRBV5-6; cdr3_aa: CASSLAGQGHAETQYF
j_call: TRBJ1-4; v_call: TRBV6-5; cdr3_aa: CASTRDGLTNEKLFF
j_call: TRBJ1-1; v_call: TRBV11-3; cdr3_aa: CASSRQTNTEAFF
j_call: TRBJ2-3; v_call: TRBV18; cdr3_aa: CASSPLPAAGTDTQYF
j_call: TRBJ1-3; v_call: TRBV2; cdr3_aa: CASRTDTGFSGNTIYF
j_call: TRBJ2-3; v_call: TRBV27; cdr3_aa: CASSLFPGLAGGPSTDTQYF
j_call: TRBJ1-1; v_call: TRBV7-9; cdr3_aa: CASSPGQYRDTEAFF
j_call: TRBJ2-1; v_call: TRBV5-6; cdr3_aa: CASSLYGQGRIEQFF
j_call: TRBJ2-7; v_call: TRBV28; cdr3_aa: CASSGERTKAYEQYF
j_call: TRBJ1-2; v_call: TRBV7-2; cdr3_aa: CASRPGQGGAFGYGYTF
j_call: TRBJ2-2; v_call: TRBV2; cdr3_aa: CASSDVGSEAGELFF
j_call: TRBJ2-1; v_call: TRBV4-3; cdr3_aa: CASSQVGLRDPYNEQFF
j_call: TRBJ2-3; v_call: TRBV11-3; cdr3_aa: CASSPGQGVYTDTQYF
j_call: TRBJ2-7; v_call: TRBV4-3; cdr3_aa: CASSQEWQGYEQYF
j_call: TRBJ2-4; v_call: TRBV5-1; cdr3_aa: CASSLEPENIQYF
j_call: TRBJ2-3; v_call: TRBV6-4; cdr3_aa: CASSVSASTDTQYF
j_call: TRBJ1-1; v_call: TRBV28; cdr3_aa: CASSPPAGGFTEAFF
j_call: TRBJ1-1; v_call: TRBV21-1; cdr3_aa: CASSKSQTKVFIEAFF
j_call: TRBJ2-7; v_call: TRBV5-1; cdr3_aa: CASSFAMSYEQYF
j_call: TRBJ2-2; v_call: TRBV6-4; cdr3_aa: CASSEEEYTGELFF
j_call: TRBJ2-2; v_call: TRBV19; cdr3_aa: CASSTATGELFF
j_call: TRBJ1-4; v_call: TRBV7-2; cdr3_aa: CASSNRAPSANEKLFF
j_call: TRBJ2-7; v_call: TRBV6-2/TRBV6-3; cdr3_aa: CASSSTLVGVEQYF
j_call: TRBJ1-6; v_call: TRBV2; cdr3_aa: CASSEENNSPLHF
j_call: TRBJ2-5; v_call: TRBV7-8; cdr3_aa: CASVSPTLMETQYF
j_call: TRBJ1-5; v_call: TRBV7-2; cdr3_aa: CASSSQENQPQHF
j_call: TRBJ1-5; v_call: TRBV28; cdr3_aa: CASTDPQGRQPQHF
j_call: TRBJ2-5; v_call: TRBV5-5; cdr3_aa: CASSLWVRVETQYF
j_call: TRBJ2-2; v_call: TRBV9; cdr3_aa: CASSVVGGNTGELFF
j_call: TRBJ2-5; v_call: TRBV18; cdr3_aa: CASSQTLQGSQETQYF
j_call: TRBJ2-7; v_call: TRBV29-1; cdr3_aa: CSVEVGPYEQYF
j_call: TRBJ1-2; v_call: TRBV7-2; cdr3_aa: CASSPPGRIDGYTF